The T cell receptor beta chain under discussion was sequenced for a study of T cells in Graves' hyperthyroidism and ophthalmopathy. TCR beta CDR3 regions were amplified from RNA transcripts. The HTBI primer set served for first-round RT-PCR of the TCR CDR3. TCRdb re-derived calls from the multiplex PCR reads in MiXCR, one entry per CDR3 protein. Here the sample spans roughly 290,000 distinct CDR3 sequences, around 15% being singletons. This clonotype was counted between two and nine times. Its antigen is not known. Points from the study as a whole: Within blood appeared most thyroid clonotypes that had expanded above 0.001.

PBMCs stemmed from less than 13 ml fresh peripheral blood. The source material was blood. This TCR came from a woman aged 60-75 years with Graves' ophthalmopathy.

CDR3 DNA sequence: TGTGCCAGCAGTTTTCAGGGAGAGTACACTTTCTTT. Its protein is CASSFQGEYTFF. This rearrangement joins TRBV12-3 or TRBV12-4 to TRBJ1-1; maybe TRBD1 (5 bases). The CDR3 sequence is 12 residues long. V was pared by 3 bases and J by 12 bases, with 14 bases between.